This T cell receptor (beta chain) was found in a study of identical twins. TCRdb re-called the 5' RACE reads with MiXCR, one entry per CDR3 protein. The table shows some 250,000 distinct CDR3 sequences, with over 5.5% occurring only once. There are many counts of this clonotype. A further study also used this sample, focusing on T cells expressing NK-cell markers. That publication notes: Researchers report these clonotypes also headed the CD3+CD56-NKG2C+ fraction in a handful of donors.

Sequenced input: CD8+ T cells sorted from blood. This sequence originates from a woman under 30 in good health.

Written as DNA, the CDR3 is TGCGCCAGCAGCTTTAGGGGGGGGGGCCCTATCTACAATGAGCAGTTCTTC. It yields the protein CASSFRGGGPIYNEQFF. The chain employs TRBV5-1 and TRBJ2-1, with D perhaps TRBD2 (7 bases). V lost 2 bases to trimming and J lost 3 bases, with 18 bases between them. CDR3 length: 17 residues. The germline gives CDR1 SGHRS, CDR2 YFSETQ.